One and the same sample provided the 24 T cell receptor beta chains below, sequenced in a study of blood T cell repertoires in COVID-19. Repertoires were generated with immunoSEQ multiplex PCR, while TCRdb's copy carries only in-frame clones and drops some. This sample has some 530,000 clones, with 80% to 90% found just once. Specimen: PBMCs or T cells enriched from blood (not recorded which). These receptor sequences come from a woman aged 55-69 years who had recovered from COVID-19.

This chain connects TRBV9 to TRBJ2-2; D gene ambiguous. This CDR3 has 15 amino acids. CDR1 is SGDLS and CDR2 is YYNGEE in the germline V gene. Trimming shortened V by 0 bases and J by 2 bases, and 8 bases separated the two germline ends. Here the CDR3 reads CASSVVATNTGELFF. CDR3 bases: TGTGCCAGCAGCGTAGTGGCCACCAACACCGGGGAGCTGTTTTTT. The full variable domain, with the rest looked up from reference TRBV9 and TRBJ2-2, is DSGVTQTPKHLITATGQRVTLRCSPRSGDLSVYWYQQSLDQGLQFLIQYYNGEERAKGNILERFSAQQFPDLHSELNLSSLELGDSALYFCASSVVATNTGELFFGEGSRLTVL.

The genes are TRBV5-1 and TRBJ2-1; TRBD1 aligns across 10 bases. Trimming removed 4 bases from V and 4 bases from J; junction bases left unmatched: 8. The CDR3 length is 16 residues. Germline V CDR1 and CDR2: SGHRS, YFSETQ. In DNA form, the CDR3 reads TGCGCCAGCAGCGTAACACCGGGACAGGGGTACAATGAGCAGTTCTTC. It specifies CASSVTPGQGYNEQFF.

The chain has TRBV6-5 and TRBJ1-2; the D gene is possibly TRBD1 (6 bases). Germline V gene sequence: CDR1 MNHEY, CDR2 SVGAGI. Trimming removed 6 bases from V and 4 bases from J, with 15 bases in between. The length of the CDR3 is 14 residues. The CDR3 bases are TGTGCCAGCAGAGAGAAGCGGACAGCCTATGGCTACACCTTC. Protein product: CASREKRTAYGYTF.

In its sample, this clone was seen once. CDR3: CASRSDRVGTDTQYF. In DNA, the CDR3 is TGCGCCAGCAGATCAGACAGGGTTGGCACAGATACGCAGTATTTT. The V gene is TRBV5-1, the J gene TRBJ2-3; 7 bases map to TRBD1. The CDR3 has 15 amino acids. Germline V lookup: CDR1 SGHRS, CDR2 YFSETQ. V trimming: 5 bases; J trimming: 1 base; junction bases outside the gene matches: 7.

This sequence joins TRBV12-5 and TRBJ2-2, with D possibly matching TRBD1 (5 bases). V was trimmed by 5 bases and J by 10 bases, leaving 11 bases between them. Germline assignment: CDR1 LGHNT and CDR2 FRNRAP. The CDR3 consists of 12 residues. In nucleotides, the CDR3 is TGTGCTAGTGGTCTCCCAGGGTCGGAGCTGTTTTTT. Its protein product is CASGLPGSELFF.

V usage is TRBV6-5 and J usage is TRBJ1-1; the D is unclear. This CDR3 region has 15 residues. Germline CDR1 reads MNHEY; CDR2 reads SVGAGI. The V and J ends lost 0 bases and 0 bases respectively, with 8 bases between them. CDR3 region: CASSYSRYLNTEAFF. The CDR3, as DNA: TGTGCCAGCAGTTACTCTCGTTACTTGAACACTGAAGCTTTCTTT.

This rearrangement joins TRBV7-9 to TRBJ1-2; D possibly corresponds to TRBD1 (6 bases). Trimming took off 5 bases at V and 0 bases at J, with 10 bases between the two ends. Germline V CDR1 and CDR2: SEHNR, FQNEAQ (reference sequence). This CDR3 comprises 14 residues. The chain's CDR3 is CASSPGASNYGYTF. The CDR3 DNA follows: TGTGCCAGCAGCCCAGGGGCCTCTAACTATGGCTACACCTTC.

The rearrangement joins TRBV6-1 to TRBJ2-3; TRBD1 is a possible D gene (6 bases). CDR3 length: 18 amino acids. With 1 base removed from V and 2 bases from J, the gap between germline ends came to 19 bases. Germline values: CDR1 MNHNS, CDR2 SASEGT. The CDR3 spells CASSEDNLDRTFTDTQYF. For the CDR3, the DNA is TGTGCCAGCAGTGAAGATAACCTCGACAGGACTTTCACAGATACGCAGTATTTT.

The chain's CDR3 is CASSYSAAMNTEAFF. In DNA, the CDR3 is TGTGCCAGCAGTTACTCGGCGGCCATGAACACTGAAGCTTTCTTT. The V call is TRBV6-5, the J call TRBJ1-1, with unresolved D. This CDR3 has 15 residues. CDR1 and CDR2 from the germline V gene are MNHEY and SVGAGI. The V gene lost 0 bases and the J gene lost 0 bases, with 8 bases spanning the gap.

The CDR3 region is CASRKFDRGSYEQYF. The DNA for the CDR3 is TGTGCCAGCAGGAAGTTCGACAGGGGATCCTACGAGCAGTACTTC. The chain is built from TRBV6-5 and TRBJ2-7, with TRBD1 identical over 8 bases. This CDR3 is built from 15 residues. Germline assignment: CDR1 MNHEY and CDR2 SVGAGI. V dropped 6 bases and J dropped 1; count of bases not matched to a gene: 8.

The chain is built from TRBV5-1 and TRBJ2-6; TRBD1 agrees at 8 bases. This CDR3 region has 17 residues. Germline V gene sequence: CDR1 SGHRS, CDR2 YFSETQ. Unmatched junction bases numbered 9, after V lost 5 bases and J lost 2 bases. The CDR3 region is CASRPQGADPGANVLTF. In nucleotides, the CDR3 is TGCGCCAGCAGGCCCCAGGGGGCTGATCCTGGGGCCAACGTCCTGACTTTC.

The chain carries TRBV30 and TRBJ1-5, with a weak D call TRBD1 (6 bases). V lost 5 bases and J 5 bases, leaving 13 bases between the germline ends. Germline-derived CDR1 and CDR2 are GTSNPN and SVGIG (reference sequence). The CDR3 totals 13 residues. Here the CDR3 reads CAWGTGNHQPQHF. The DNA of the CDR3 is TGTGCCTGGGGTACAGGGAACCATCAGCCCCAGCATTTT.

The rearrangement uses TRBV25-1 and TRBJ2-1; no clear D gene. The CDR3 has 15 amino acids. CDR1 and CDR2 from the germline V gene are MGHDK and SYGVNS. V gave up 7 bases and J gave up 5 bases, with 18 bases separating them. This CDR3 reads CASTPMNGQNNEQFF. The DNA for the CDR3 is TGTGCCAGCACTCCAATGAATGGCCAGAACAATGAGCAGTTCTTC.

The count of this clone is one. The chain links TRBV5-1 to TRBJ2-6; tentative D call: TRBD2 (6 bases). CDR3 size: 18 residues. Germline loops: CDR1 SGHRS, CDR2 YFSETQ. The ends were cut back, 2 bases at V and 0 bases at J, with 15 bases in the middle. The CDR3 here is CASSFGGGPNSGANVLTF. CDR3 DNA: TGCGCCAGCAGCTTTGGGGGAGGTCCGAACTCTGGGGCCAACGTCCTGACTTTC.

V gene TRBV5-4 combines with J gene TRBJ2-3, with 11 bases fitting TRBD1. The CDR3 is made up of 15 amino acids. The V gene's germline CDR1 is SGHNT and CDR2 YYREEE (reference sequence). After removal of 4 bases from V and 4 bases from J, the junction contained 5 bases not matched to a gene. The CDR3 nucleotides read TGTGCCAGCAGCACTGGGACAGGGGGATCAGATACGCAGTATTTT. Protein: CASSTGTGGSDTQYF.

This sequence joins TRBV13 and TRBJ2-2, with 8 bases that match TRBD2. Per germline, CDR1 PRHDT and CDR2 FYEKMQ (reference sequence). V lost 5 bases, J lost 4 bases, and 12 bases stayed unmatched. The CDR3 is 17 amino acids. DNA of the CDR3: TGTGCCAGCAGCCACCCCTCCGGGGGGGCCAGCACCGGGGAGCTGTTTTTT. Protein: CASSHPSGGASTGELFF.

V is TRBV6-5 and J is TRBJ2-2; D perhaps matches TRBD1 (5 bases). V lost 7 bases and J 2 bases, leaving 14 bases between the germline ends. The germline V gene has CDR1 MNHEY and CDR2 SVGAGI. The CDR3 spans 15 residues. The CDR3 DNA follows: TGTGCCAGCATTAAAACGACAGCTAACACCGGGGAGCTGTTTTTT. Residues: CASIKTTANTGELFF.

The genes are TRBV6-6 and TRBJ1-6; 9 nucleotides line up with TRBD1. CDR1 is MNHNY, CDR2 SVGAGI, per germline (reference sequence). Germline trimming cut 6 bases from V and 8 bases from J; bases unmatched to any gene: 2. The CDR3 has 13 amino acids. In nucleotides, the CDR3 is TGTGCCAGCAGGGGACAGGGAGATTCACCCCTCCACTTT. It specifies CASRGQGDSPLHF.

This sequence joins TRBV10-3 and TRBJ1-1, with 9 bases that match TRBD1. V gave up 6 bases and J gave up 4 bases; unmatched junction bases: 12. The CDR3 contains 16 residues. Germline V gene lookup returns CDR1 ENHRY and CDR2 SYGVKD. CDR3 in DNA: TGTGCCATCAGACCGGGACAGGGTCTGTGGAGCACTGAAGCTTTCTTT. Translated: CAIRPGQGLWSTEAFF.

This clone showed up just once. The chain uses TRBV4-1 and TRBJ1-3; D gene ambiguous. The CDR3 is 15 residues long. The V end lost 2 bases, the J end lost 0 bases, and 8 bases lay between the germline ends. CDR1 MGHRA and CDR2 YSYEKL come from the germline V gene. Here the CDR3 reads CASSQFRLSGNTIYF. DNA of the CDR3: TGCGCCAGCAGCCAATTCAGGCTCTCTGGAAACACCATATATTTT.

The chain recombines TRBV6-6 with TRBJ2-1; D not certain. Looked up from germline, CDR1 is MNHNY and CDR2 is SVGAGI (reference sequence). The V gene lost 8 bases and the J gene lost 2 bases, with 4 bases spanning the gap. The CDR3 is 11 amino acids. CDR3 sequence reads: CASAAYNEQFF. The DNA for the CDR3 is TGTGCCAGCGCGGCCTACAATGAGCAGTTCTTC.

The chain joins TRBV2 to TRBJ2-2, with TRBD2 identical over 7 bases. The CDR3 spans 13 residues. Germline CDR1 SNHLY, CDR2 FYNNEI. Unmatched junction bases numbered 2, after V lost 10 bases and J lost 0 bases. The CDR3 DNA is TGTGCCAAAACTAGCGCGAACACCGGGGAGCTGTTTTTT. Protein: CAKTSANTGELFF.

This sequence joins TRBV6-1 and TRBJ1-1; no definite D call. Germline CDR1 MNHNS, CDR2 SASEGT. Between the trimmed V and J ends, which lost 2 bases and 3 bases, there was a span of 10 bases. This CDR3 spans 14 amino acids. The CDR3 DNA reads as TGTGCCAGCAGTGAAAGGAGGCTGTACACTGAAGCTTTCTTT. Translating gives CASSERRLYTEAFF.

CDR3 sequence: CASSEAGDRLAQDTQYF. The CDR3 DNA is TGTGCCAGCAGTGAAGCGGGGGACCGCCTAGCGCAAGATACGCAGTATTTT. This rearrangement joins TRBV2 to TRBJ2-3; a possible D gene is TRBD2 (6 bases). Germline lookup yields CDR1 SNHLY and CDR2 FYNNEI. This CDR3 comprises 17 residues. Trimming pared 0 bases from V and 5 bases from J, leaving 18 bases between.